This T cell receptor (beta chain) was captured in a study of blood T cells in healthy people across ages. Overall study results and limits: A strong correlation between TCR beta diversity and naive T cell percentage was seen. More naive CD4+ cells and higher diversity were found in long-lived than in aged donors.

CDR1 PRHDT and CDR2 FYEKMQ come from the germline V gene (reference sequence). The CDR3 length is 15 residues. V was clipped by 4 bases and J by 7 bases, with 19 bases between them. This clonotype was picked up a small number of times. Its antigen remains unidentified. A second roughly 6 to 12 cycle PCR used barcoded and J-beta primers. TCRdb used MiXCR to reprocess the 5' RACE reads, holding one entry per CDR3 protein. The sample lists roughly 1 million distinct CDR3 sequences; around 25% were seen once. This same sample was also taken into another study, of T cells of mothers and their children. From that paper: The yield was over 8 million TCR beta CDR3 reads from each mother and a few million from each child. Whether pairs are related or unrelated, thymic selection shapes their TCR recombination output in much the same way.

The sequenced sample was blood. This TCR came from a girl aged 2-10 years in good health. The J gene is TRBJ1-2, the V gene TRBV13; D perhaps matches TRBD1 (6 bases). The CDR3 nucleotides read TGTGCCAGCAGCTCCCGGCCAGGGGAATCGAGTGGCTACACCTTC. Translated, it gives CASSSRPGESSGYTF.